A selection of T cell receptor beta chains follows, all from one sample in a study of T-cell memory formation after mild COVID-19. TCRdb re-analysed the 5' RACE reads in MiXCR, keeping a single row per CDR3 protein. The repertoire includes around 220,000 distinct CDR3 sequences, 16% of them detected once, and 3.5% sits in the top ten. The material sequenced was PBMCs or a T cell subset sorted from them (not recorded which). Receptor source: a young man who had mild COVID-19 (a few samples of this study predate the infection). Cell type and time point are not known. Each CDR3 is given with its conserved first and last residue. Fields, in order: clone size, J gene, D gene, V gene, CDR3 DNA, CDR3 protein. D genes are given only for firm matches. The size entry is marked missing in some rows and otherwise reads once, few, many or a size class.

few | TRBJ2-7 | TRBD1 | TRBV6-2/TRBV6-3 | TGTGCCAGCATCAGTTGGGGACAGACCTACGAGCAGTACTTC | CASISWGQTYEQYF
- | TRBJ2-6 | - | TRBV19 | TGTGCGGGGAGGAGCTCTGTGGCCAACGTCCTGACTTTC | CAGRSSVANVLTF
- | TRBJ1-2 | - | TRBV12-3/TRBV12-4 | TGTGCCAGCAGTCCTCCCCCGGCAGGGCTAGGCTACACCTTC | CASSPPPAGLGYTF
few | TRBJ2-5 | TRBD1 | TRBV20-1 | TGCAGTGCTAGTCCAGGGGGCTGGTTGGAGACCCAGTACTTC | CSASPGGWLETQYF
- | TRBJ1-5 | - | TRBV19 | TGTGCCAGTAGTATTCAAGGGCCCGGCAATCAGCCCCAGCATTTT | CASSIQGPGNQPQHF
many | TRBJ1-1 | - | TRBV6-2/TRBV6-3 | TGTGCCAGCAGCCCCGCTCTACGAACGACTTTCTTT | CASSPALRTTFF
few | TRBJ1-3 | TRBD1 | TRBV7-2 | TGTGCCAGCAGCCCTAGCCCCCCGGACAGGGCAGCGGGAAACACCATATATTTT | CASSPSPPDRAAGNTIYF
few | TRBJ2-7 | - | TRBV11-2 | TGTGCCAGCAGCTCCGTCAGGACCTACGAGCAGTACTTC | CASSSVRTYEQYF
few | TRBJ1-5 | - | TRBV27 | TGTGCCAGCAGTTTATACAGGGCGAGGCCCCAGCATTTT | CASSLYRARPQHF
- | TRBJ2-5 | - | TRBV5-1 | TGCGCCAGCAGCGCCGGGGGGCTCGGTGAGACCCAGTACTTC | CASSAGGLGETQYF
- | TRBJ2-7 | - | TRBV10-2 | TGCGCCAGCAGTGAGTCCCAGGTCTCCTACGAGCAGTACTTC | CASSESQVSYEQYF
few | TRBJ2-7 | TRBD2 | TRBV5-1 | TGCGCCAGCAGCTCGAGCGGGGGGATTCATTACGAGCAGTACTTC | CASSSSGGIHYEQYF
- | TRBJ1-5 | TRBD1 | TRBV12-3/TRBV12-4 | TGTGCCAGCAGTCCACAGGGGGCAGGTCGCAATCAGCCCCAGCATTTT | CASSPQGAGRNQPQHF
many | TRBJ1-2 | - | TRBV20-1 | TGCAGTGCTAGCACCTCTTCTTCTAACTATGGCTACACCTTC | CSASTSSSNYGYTF
few | TRBJ1-1 | - | TRBV20-1 | TGCAGTGCGATTTTAGGCAGGGCCGGGGCTGAAGCTTTCTTT | CSAILGRAGAEAFF
- | TRBJ1-1 | - | TRBV6-1 | TGTGCCAGCAGCGGCCGATCCCAGAGCACTGAAGCTTTCTTT | CASSGRSQSTEAFF
many | TRBJ2-5 | - | TRBV5-1 | TGCGCCAGCAGCTCGAACCAAGAGACCCAGTACTTC | CASSSNQETQYF
few | TRBJ1-5 | - | TRBV5-1 | TGCGCCAGCAGCTTGGACGGGACCGGGCCCCAGCATTTT | CASSLDGTGPQHF
- | TRBJ1-6 | - | TRBV6-5 | TGTGCCAGCAAAGGGCTGTCAACCTCCTATAATTCACCCCTCCACTTT | CASKGLSTSYNSPLHF
many | TRBJ1-6 | - | TRBV20-1 | TGCAGTGCTGACCGGGATATTAATTCACCCCTCCACTTT | CSADRDINSPLHF
few | TRBJ2-1 | - | TRBV30 | TGTGCCTGGAGTGTAAGGGGGGCCGCGTTCTTC | CAWSVRGAAFF
- | TRBJ1-6 | TRBD1 | TRBV5-1 | TGCGCCAGCGGACAGGGGGCGCGTAATTCACCCCTCCACTTT | CASGQGARNSPLHF
- | TRBJ1-1 | - | TRBV5-4 | TGTGCCAGCAGCTACCGAGGCGGCACTGAAGCTTTCTTT | CASSYRGGTEAFF
few | TRBJ2-2 | - | TRBV20-1 | TGCAGTGCTAGAGATTGGACCGGGGCCGGGGAGCTGTTTTTT | CSARDWTGAGELFF
few | TRBJ2-3 | - | TRBV7-9 | TGTGCCAGCAGCGTACCCGGGACCCCCCACACAGATACGCAGTATTTT | CASSVPGTPHTDTQYF
- | TRBJ2-1 | - | TRBV12-3/TRBV12-4 | TGTGCCAGCTATGGCGGGTTCCCCAATGAGCAGTTCTTC | CASYGGFPNEQFF
- | TRBJ2-7 | TRBD1 | TRBV20-1 | TGCAGTGCTAGAGACGACAGGGGTAGGGGCGAGCAGTACTTC | CSARDDRGRGEQYF
- | TRBJ2-7 | TRBD1 | TRBV5-1 | TGCGCCAGCAGCGGGACAGGATTACGGTCCTACGAGCAGTACTTC | CASSGTGLRSYEQYF
few | TRBJ1-4 | - | TRBV3-1 | TGTGCCAGCAGCCAAGACGACAGACGAAATGAAAAACTGTTTTTT | CASSQDDRRNEKLFF
- | TRBJ2-1 | TRBD2 | TRBV5-8 | TGTGCCAGCGTCTCCTTCCTAGCGGGGCACGCCTACAATGAGCAGTTCTTC | CASVSFLAGHAYNEQFF
- | TRBJ2-2 | TRBD2 | TRBV9 | TGTGCCAGCAGCGTAAGAACTAGCGGGGGGGCTGGGGAGCTGTTTTTT | CASSVRTSGGAGELFF
- | TRBJ2-5 | TRBD2 | TRBV7-2 | TGTGCCAGCAGCTCAGGACTAGCGGGGGTACAAGAGACCCAGTACTTC | CASSSGLAGVQETQYF
- | TRBJ2-1 | TRBD1 | TRBV12-3/TRBV12-4 | TGTGCCAGCAGTTTGGGTAGCCAGGGGGATGAGCAGTTCTTC | CASSLGSQGDEQFF
- | TRBJ1-1 | - | TRBV28 | TGTGCCAGCAGTTGGGACGTACGGGACACTGAAGCTTTCTTT | CASSWDVRDTEAFF
few | TRBJ2-7 | TRBD2 | TRBV28 | TGTGCCAGCAGTTGGGCTAGCGGGGGGGAATACGAGCAGTACTTC | CASSWASGGEYEQYF
many | TRBJ1-1 | - | TRBV7-6 | TGTGCCAGCAGCTTAGAAATGAACACTGAAGCTTTCTTT | CASSLEMNTEAFF